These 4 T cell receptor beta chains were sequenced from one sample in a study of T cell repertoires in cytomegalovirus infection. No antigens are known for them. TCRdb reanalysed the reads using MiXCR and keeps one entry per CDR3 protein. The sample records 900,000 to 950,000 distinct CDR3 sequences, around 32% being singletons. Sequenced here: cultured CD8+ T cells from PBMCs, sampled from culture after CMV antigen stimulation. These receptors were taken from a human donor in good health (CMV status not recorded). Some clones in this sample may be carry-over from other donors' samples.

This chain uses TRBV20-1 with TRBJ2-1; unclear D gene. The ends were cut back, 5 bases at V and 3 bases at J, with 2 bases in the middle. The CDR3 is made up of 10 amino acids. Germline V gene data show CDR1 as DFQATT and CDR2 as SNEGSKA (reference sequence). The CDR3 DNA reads TGCAGTGCTGGCTACAATGAGCAGTTCTTC. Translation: CSAGYNEQFF.

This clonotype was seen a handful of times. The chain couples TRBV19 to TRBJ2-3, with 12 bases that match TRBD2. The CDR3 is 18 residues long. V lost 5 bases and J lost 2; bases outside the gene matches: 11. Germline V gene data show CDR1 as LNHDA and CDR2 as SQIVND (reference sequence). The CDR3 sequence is CASSLRLAGAAITDTQYF. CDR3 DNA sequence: TGTGCCAGTAGTCTTCGACTAGCGGGGGCCGCCATCACAGATACGCAGTATTTT.

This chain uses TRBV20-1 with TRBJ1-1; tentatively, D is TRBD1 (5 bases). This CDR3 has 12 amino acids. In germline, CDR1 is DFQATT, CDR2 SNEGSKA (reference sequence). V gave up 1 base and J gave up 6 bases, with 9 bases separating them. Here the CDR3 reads CSARAGGAEAFF. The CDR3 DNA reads TGCAGTGCTAGAGCTGGAGGGGCTGAAGCTTTCTTT.

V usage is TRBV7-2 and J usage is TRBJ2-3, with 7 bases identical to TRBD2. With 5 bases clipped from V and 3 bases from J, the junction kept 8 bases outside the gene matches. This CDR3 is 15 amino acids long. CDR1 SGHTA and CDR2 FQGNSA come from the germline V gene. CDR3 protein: CASSRVGGITDTQYF. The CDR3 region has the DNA TGTGCCAGCAGCCGGGTCGGGGGGATTACAGATACGCAGTATTTT.